The entry below describes one T cell receptor (beta chain). The antigen is undetermined. This sample is part of a study of CD8 T cells in Susac syndrome. Reverse transcription used roughly 0.45 to 1 ug RNA and random hexamers. Amplification of TCR beta CDR3 across 54 Vbeta and 13 Jbeta was performed with immunoSEQ multiplex PCR. TCRdb used MiXCR to reprocess the immunoSEQ multiplex PCR reads, holding one entry per CDR3 protein. The sample has roughly 180,000 distinct CDR3 sequences; roughly 94% are singletons. Controls matched for age and sex were healthy donors. General study points: The TCR sequencing and HLA analysis in the study involved a relatively small number of individuals, as the study acknowledged.

The V and J ends lost 3 bases and 6 bases respectively, with 8 bases between them. Germline V gene data show CDR1 as LNHDA and CDR2 as SQIVND (reference sequence). This CDR3 has 12 amino acids. This TCR was sampled from a human donor in good health. The sequencing input was CD4+ T cells from PBMCs. The chain is built from TRBV19 and TRBJ1-2, with TRBD1 as a possible D gene (5 bases). The CDR3 DNA reads TGTGCCAGTAGTATGCGGGGGAATGGCTACACCTTC. As protein: CASSMRGNGYTF.